Listed here is a single TCR beta chain. Its antigen is not known. This sample is drawn from a study of T cell repertoires in cytomegalovirus infection. On the study more broadly: Indications of both CMV infection and matching HLA type were provided by public TCR beta signatures. General study results and limits: Across the ex vivo response, the dominant clonotypes were HLA-C-restricted CMV-specific TCR beta clonotypes.

Germline V lookup: CDR1 DFQATT, CDR2 SNEGSKA (reference sequence). This CDR3 comprises 12 residues. V was shortened by 0 bases and J by 11 bases, with 12 bases between the two germline ends. TCRdb independently ran MiXCR on the reads; one entry per CDR3 protein. Here the sample spans 450,000 to 600,000 distinct CDR3 sequences, roughly 34% being singletons. The receptor was derived from a human donor in good health (CMV status not recorded). Some clones in this sample may be carry-over from other donors' samples. The specimen comprised cultured PBMCs, sampled from culture after CMV antigen stimulation. The chain links TRBV20-1 to TRBJ2-3; D is unresolved. The CDR3 region is CSAREHSSGQYF. CDR3 DNA: TGCAGTGCTAGAGAGCATTCTTCGGGGCAGTATTTT.